One sample yielded the 5 T cell receptor beta chains listed below, sequenced in a study of blood T cell repertoires in COVID-19. The table came from immunoSEQ multiplex PCR; TCRdb's copy has only in-frame clones and leaves some out. This sample carries 250,000 or so clones, around 90% of them seen once, and the ten largest clones take roughly 0.79%. The sample taken for sequencing was peripheral blood. These receptors all come from a man aged 25 to 45 with COVID-19, enrolled during active disease.

The chain recombines TRBV10-3 with TRBJ1-2; 7 positions agree with TRBD1. The ends lost 0 bases at V and 7 bases at J; junction bases unmatched: 8. Per germline, CDR1 ENHRY and CDR2 SYGVKD. This CDR3 is built from 15 residues. For the CDR3, the DNA is TGTGCCATCAGTGAGTCCGGAGGGGGCTACTCTGGCTACACCTTC. It translates to CAISESGGGYSGYTF.

V usage is TRBV5-4 and J usage is TRBJ2-7; weak D call: TRBD2 (5 bases). This CDR3 contains 15 residues. Germline CDR1 is SGHNT and CDR2 is YYREEE (reference sequence). V dropped 2 bases and J dropped 2 bases, with 14 bases sitting between them. The CDR3 spells CASSLGGRVTYEQYF. Written as DNA, the CDR3 is TGTGCCAGCAGCTTAGGTGGGCGGGTCACCTACGAGCAGTACTTC.

V and J are TRBV19 and TRBJ2-4; D not resolved. Germline V lookup: CDR1 LNHDA, CDR2 SQIVND (reference sequence). Deletions cut 3 bases from V and 0 bases from J, with 9 bases between. The CDR3 has 15 residues. The CDR3 bases are TGTGCCAGTAGTATGATGAGTGGAGCCAAAAACATTCAGTACTTC. As protein: CASSMMSGAKNIQYF.

The chain has TRBV5-6 and TRBJ1-2; D might be TRBD1 (6 bases). Germline CDR1 is SGHDT and CDR2 is YYEEEE. V lost 0 bases to trimming and J lost 7 bases, with 10 bases between them. The CDR3 is made up of 13 amino acids. For the CDR3, the DNA is TGTGCCAGCAGCTTGGGCCAGGGGCCTGGCTACACCTTC. Translation: CASSLGQGPGYTF. Variable domain in full (rest from reference TRBV5-6 and TRBJ1-2): DAGVTQSPTHLIKTRGQQVTLRCSPKSGHDTVSWYQQALGQGPQFIFQYYEEEERQRGNFPDRFSGHQFPNYSSELNVNALLLGDSALYLCASSLGQGPGYTFGSGTRLTVV.

CDR3 DNA: TGCGCCAGCAGCCGCACTTTTGAGGGGCAGGTAGCGGGGCGATCCTACGAGCAGTACTTC. This encodes CASSRTFEGQVAGRSYEQYF. This rearrangement joins TRBV4-1 to TRBJ2-7; TRBD2 matches 8 bases. CDR1 and CDR2 from the germline V gene are MGHRA and YSYEKL. The CDR3 extends over 20 amino acids. V shed 4 bases, J shed 1 base, and the junction held 21 bases outside the gene matches.